Shown below are 15 T cell receptor beta chains from a single sample sequenced in a study of identical twins. Each CDR3 protein is one row after TCRdb ran MiXCR on the 5' RACE reads. The data show some 1,600,000 distinct CDR3 sequences, less than 40% seen once. The specimen sequenced was cord blood. The receptors come from a newborn girl in good health.

The CDR3 is CASRTGGMSTEAFF. The DNA of the CDR3 is TGTGCCAGCAGGACAGGGGGCATGAGCACTGAAGCTTTCTTT. The chain couples TRBV12-3 or TRBV12-4 to TRBJ1-1; 10 positions agree with TRBD1. The CDR3 totals 14 residues. Losses at the gene ends were 6 bases for V and 4 bases for J; bases not matched to a gene: 5.

This clonotype was seen a handful of times. The J gene is TRBJ2-1, the V gene TRBV20-1, with TRBD1 identical over 7 bases. The CDR3 is made up of 14 amino acids. The germline V gene has CDR1 DFQATT and CDR2 SNEGSKA (reference sequence). CDR3 in amino acids: CRANPGQNYNEQFF. CDR3 DNA: TGCAGGGCGAATCCGGGACAGAATTACAATGAGCAGTTCTTC.

This clonotype was recorded many times. The CDR3 loop is CASKGRDEQFF. CDR3 DNA sequence: TGTGCCAGCAAGGGCCGAGATGAGCAGTTCTTC. This rearrangement joins TRBV6-2 or TRBV6-3 to TRBJ2-1; D is unclear. The CDR3 length is 11 residues. Trimming stripped 7 bases from V and 8 bases from J, with 9 bases between. Germline V lookup: CDR1 MNHEY, CDR2 SVGEGT.

The CDR3, as DNA: TGCGCCAGCAGCCCGGGGACAGGGGCGAGGTATGGCTACACCTTC. Amino acids: CASSPGTGARYGYTF. The rearrangement links TRBV5-1 to TRBJ1-2; 10 bases line up with TRBD1. Trimming took 4 bases from V and 5 from J; bases not matched to a gene: 8. This CDR3 has 15 residues. Germline CDR1 reads SGHRS; CDR2 reads YFSETQ.

Only a few counts were recorded for this clonotype. V and J are TRBV3-1 and TRBJ2-7, with D possibly matching TRBD2 (5 bases). CDR3 length: 20 amino acids. The germline V gene has CDR1 LGHDT and CDR2 YNNKEL (reference sequence). The V end lost 4 bases, the J end lost 4 bases, and 32 bases lay between the germline ends. Here the CDR3 reads CASSPPLTGISSLLSYEQYF. Here the CDR3 DNA reads TGTGCCAGCAGCCCGCCCTTAACCGGGATAAGCAGTCTTTTATCGTACGAGCAGTACTTC.

This clonotype was observed at least ten times. V and J are TRBV11-1 and TRBJ2-5; 8 nucleotides align to TRBD2. J lost 5 bases, V lost 4 bases, and 6 bases had no gene match. Germline V gene lookup returns CDR1 SGHAT and CDR2 FQDESV (reference sequence). CDR3 length: 14 amino acids. CDR3 DNA sequence: TGTGCCAGCAGCTCCGGGACTAGAGGGGAGACCCAGTACTTC. This encodes CASSSGTRGETQYF.

In its sample, this clonotype was seen a few times. V usage is TRBV7-9 and J usage is TRBJ2-5, with 12 bases matching TRBD2. Trimming at V came to 5 bases and at J to 4 bases, leaving 5 bases not matched to a gene. Germline V gives CDR1 SEHNR, CDR2 FQNEAQ (reference sequence). The CDR3 totals 15 residues. The CDR3 loop reads CASSIPGLAGETQYF. The CDR3 DNA follows: TGTGCCAGCAGCATACCGGGACTAGCGGGAGAGACCCAGTACTTC.

The V gene is TRBV6-2 or TRBV6-3, the J gene TRBJ1-1, with a tentative D call TRBD1 (5 bases). Trimming removed 4 bases from V and 0 bases from J, with 15 bases in between. Looked up from germline, CDR1 is MNHEY and CDR2 is SVGEGT. This CDR3 has 16 amino acids. CDR3 residues: CASSSIILGLNTEAFF. The CDR3 region has the DNA TGTGCCAGCAGTTCGATAATCTTGGGGCTGAACACTGAAGCTTTCTTT.

Note on this clonotype: This clone may be a read error of a much larger clone one base away. The chain employs TRBV12-3 or TRBV12-4 and TRBJ2-1; 7 bases match TRBD2. The J call may be faulty, since TRBJ2-7 better matches the DNA end. This CDR3 region has 16 residues. CDR3 nucleotides: TGTGCCAGCAGTCTCTTTCTGGGGGGAGGGTACAATGAGCAGTACTTC. Translated, it gives CASSLFLGGGYNEQYF.

This clonotype was seen a few times. The chain employs TRBV13 and TRBJ2-5; TRBD1 matches at 7 bases. Judging by the DNA end, TRBJ2-7 fits better; the J call may be wrong. Germline loops: CDR1 PRHDT, CDR2 FYEKMQ (reference sequence). The CDR3 totals 14 residues. CDR3 in amino acids: CASHKQGQRYEQYF. The CDR3 region has the DNA TGTGCCAGCCACAAACAGGGGCAGAGGTACGAGCAGTACTTC.

This chain links TRBV28 with TRBJ2-7; tentatively, D is TRBD1 (6 bases). The germline CDR1 and CDR2 sequences are MDHEN and SYDVKM. The CDR3 is 15 residues long. Trimming shortened V by 10 bases and J by 1 base, and 20 bases separated the two germline ends. CDR3 sequence: CAILNRDKGSYEQYF. Here the CDR3 DNA reads TGTGCCATCCTAAACCGGGACAAGGGGTCCTACGAGCAGTACTTC.

This clonotype was counted a few times. The chain uses TRBV20-1 and TRBJ2-1; D is ambiguous. This CDR3 has 15 residues. The V end lost 1 base, the J end lost 0 bases, and 10 bases lay between the germline ends. CDR1 and CDR2 (germline): DFQATT, SNEGSKA (reference sequence). CDR3 DNA: TGCAGTGCTAGAGCGCTAGAACGCTCCTACAATGAGCAGTTCTTC. Its protein is CSARALERSYNEQFF.

The chain links TRBV7-9 to TRBJ2-1; D unresolved. Germline V gene sequence: CDR1 SEHNR, CDR2 FQNEAQ (reference sequence). This CDR3 contains 14 residues. V lost 5 bases, J lost 4 bases, and 12 bases lay in between. The CDR3 sequence is CASSPRASYNEQFF. The CDR3 bases are TGTGCCAGCAGCCCTCGAGCTAGTTACAATGAGCAGTTCTTC.

The chain employs TRBV21-1 and TRBJ2-1. TRBV21-1 is marked as a pseudogene. This CDR3 is 14 amino acids long. Written as DNA, the CDR3 is TGTGCCAGCAGGGGGATCTACCCCTACAATGAGCAGTTCTTC. Translation: CASRGIYPYNEQFF.

CDR3 DNA: TGTGCCATCAGCCCAACTAGCGGTCTTTCCTACGAGCAGTACTTC. Its translation: CAISPTSGLSYEQYF. The chain uses TRBV10-3 and TRBJ2-7; the match to TRBD2 covers 8 bases. The CDR3 has 15 amino acids. Germline V CDR1 and CDR2: ENHRY, SYGVKD. V trimming: 6 bases; J trimming: 1 base; junction bases outside the gene matches: 8.